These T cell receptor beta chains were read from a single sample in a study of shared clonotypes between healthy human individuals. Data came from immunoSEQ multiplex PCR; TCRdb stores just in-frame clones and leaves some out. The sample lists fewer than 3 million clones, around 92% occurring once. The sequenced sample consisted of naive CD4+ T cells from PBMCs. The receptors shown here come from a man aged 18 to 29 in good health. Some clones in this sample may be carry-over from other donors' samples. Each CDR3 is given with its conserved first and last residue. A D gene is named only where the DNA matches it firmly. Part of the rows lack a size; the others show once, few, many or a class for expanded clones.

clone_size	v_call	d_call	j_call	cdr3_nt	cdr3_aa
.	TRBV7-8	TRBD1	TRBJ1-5	TGTGCCAGCAGCGTAGGACAGGGGGTACAGCCCCAGCATTTT	CASSVGQGVQPQHF
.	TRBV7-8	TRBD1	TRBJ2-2	TGTGCCAGCAGCTCCGGAGCAGGGGGCCCCAACACCGGGGAGCTGTTTTTT	CASSSGAGGPNTGELFF
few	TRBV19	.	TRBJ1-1	TGTGCCAGTAGCCCGACGGGGACGAACACTGAAGCTTTCTTT	CASSPTGTNTEAFF
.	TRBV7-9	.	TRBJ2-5	TGTGCCAGCAGCACCACGCCGGGGACCCAGTACTTC	CASSTTPGTQYF
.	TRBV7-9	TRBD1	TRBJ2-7	TGTGCCAGCAGCCGTCATCGGGACAGGGGAACCGAGCAGTACTTC	CASSRHRDRGTEQYF
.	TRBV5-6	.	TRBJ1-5	TGTGCCAGCAGCTTGATGGGCGGCGGAAGCAATCAGCCCCAGCATTTT	CASSLMGGGSNQPQHF
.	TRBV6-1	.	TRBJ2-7	TGTGCCAGCAGTGAAACGGTTAGGGGTGATTTAACCTACGAGCAGTACTTC	CASSETVRGDLTYEQYF
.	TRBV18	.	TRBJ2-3	TGTGCCAGCTCACCAGATGTCCCAAACACAGATACGCAGTATTTT	CASSPDVPNTDTQYF
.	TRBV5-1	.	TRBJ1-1	TGCGCCAGCAGCTTAGGGGGGCTCGAAGCTTTCTTT	CASSLGGLEAFF
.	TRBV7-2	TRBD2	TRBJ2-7	TGTGCCAGCACGTCAGGCAGGGGAACGGGGGGGTTTTACGAGCAGTACTTC	CASTSGRGTGGFYEQYF
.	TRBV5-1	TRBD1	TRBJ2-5	TGCGCCAGCAGCTCGTCGACAGGGTCGTACCAAGAGACCCAGTACTTC	CASSSSTGSYQETQYF
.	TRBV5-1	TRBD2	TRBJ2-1	TGCGCCAGCGTCCTAGCGGGGGCAGGCAATGAGCAGTTCTTC	CASVLAGAGNEQFF
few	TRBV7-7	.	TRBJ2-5	TGTGCCAGCAGCTTAGACCGTAGGGAGACCCAGTACTTC	CASSLDRRETQYF
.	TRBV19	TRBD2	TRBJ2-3	TGTGCCAGTAGTGCCGGACTAGCGGAGAGCACAGATACGCAGTATTTT	CASSAGLAESTDTQYF
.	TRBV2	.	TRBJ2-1	TGTGCCAGCAGGGAAACCCACAATGAGCAGTTCTTC	CASRETHNEQFF
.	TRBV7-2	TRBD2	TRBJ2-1	TGTGCCAGCAGCCCACCCAGCGGGAGAGGCAATGAGCAGTTCTTC	CASSPPSGRGNEQFF
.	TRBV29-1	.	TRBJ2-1	TGCAGCGTCACTGACTCTCTTATCGCCTACAATGAGCAGTTCTTC	CSVTDSLIAYNEQFF
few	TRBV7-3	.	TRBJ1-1	TGTGCCAGCAGCTTACTTGTAAACATTGGGCCTCAACAGAGACAAGCTTTCTTT	CASSLLVNIGPQQRQAFF
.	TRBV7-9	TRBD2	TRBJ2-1	TGTGCCAGCAGCCTTGGACTAGCGACCAACAATGAGCAGTTCTTC	CASSLGLATNNEQFF
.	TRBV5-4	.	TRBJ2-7	TGTGCCAGCAGCCCTGGGGCCCTCCCCGAGCAGTACTTC	CASSPGALPEQYF
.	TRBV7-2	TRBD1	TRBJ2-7	TGTGCCAGCAGCTTATATGGGACAGGGTCGTACGAGCAGTACTTC	CASSLYGTGSYEQYF
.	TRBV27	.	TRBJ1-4	TGTGCCAGCCGCAGTGGGATCCCCGGGGAAAAACTGTTTTTT	CASRSGIPGEKLFF
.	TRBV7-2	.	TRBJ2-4	TGTGCCAGCAGCGACCAGCCGCTAGCCAAAAACATTCAGTACTTC	CASSDQPLAKNIQYF
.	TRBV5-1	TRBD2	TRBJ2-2	TGCGCCAGCAGCTTGGGTACTAGCGGGAATTCCGGGGAGCTGTTTTTT	CASSLGTSGNSGELFF
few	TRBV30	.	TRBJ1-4	TGTGCCTGGAACCGACTAAGGGATGAAAAACTGTTTTTT	CAWNRLRDEKLFF
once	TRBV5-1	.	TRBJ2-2	TGCGCCAGCAGCTTGAAACCCCGGGGCGGGGTATCGAACACCGGGGAGCTGTTTTTT	CASSLKPRGGVSNTGELFF
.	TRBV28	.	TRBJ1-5	TGTGCCAGCTTCCATGGGGGGAATAGCAATCAGCCCCAGCATTTT	CASFHGGNSNQPQHF
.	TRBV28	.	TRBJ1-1	TGTGCCAGCAGTTTGGCAGGGGCACACGGGGAAGGAGCTTTCTTT	CASSLAGAHGEGAFF
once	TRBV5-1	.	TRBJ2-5	TGCGCCAGCAGCCCGGGACTTGTAGAGACCCAGTACTTC	CASSPGLVETQYF
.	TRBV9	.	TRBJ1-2	TGTGCCAGCAGCCTTACCCAGGGTGGCGGCTACACCTTC	CASSLTQGGGYTF
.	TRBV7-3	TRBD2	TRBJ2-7	TGTGCCAGCAGCTTTACCCCCTCAATTCCGGGACTAGCGGGAGATGTCTACGAGCAGTACTTC	CASSFTPSIPGLAGDVYEQYF
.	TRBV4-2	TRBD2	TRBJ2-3	TGTGCCAGCAGCCAGCCCATAGCGGGAGGTCCAGATACGCAGTATTTT	CASSQPIAGGPDTQYF
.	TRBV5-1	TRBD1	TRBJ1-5	TGCGCCAGCAGCCCTGGGGGGACAGCCGGGAATCAGCCCCAGCATTTT	CASSPGGTAGNQPQHF
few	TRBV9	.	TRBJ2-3	TGTGCCAGCAGCGCGGGTGAACTAGCAGATACGCAGTATTTT	CASSAGELADTQYF
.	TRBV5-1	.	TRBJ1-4	TGCGCCAGCAGCCGCGGGACCACAAGTTCTAATGAAAAACTGTTTTTT	CASSRGTTSSNEKLFF
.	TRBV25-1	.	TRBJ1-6	TGTGCCAGCAGTGTAACAGGGCTGGATAATTCACCCCTCCACTTT	CASSVTGLDNSPLHF
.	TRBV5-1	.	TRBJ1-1	TGCGCCAGCAGCGAAAGCGAGATGAACACTGAAGCTTTCTTT	CASSESEMNTEAFF
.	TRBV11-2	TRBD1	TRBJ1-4	TGTGCCAGCAGCTTAACGACAGGGGGTAATGAAAAACTGTTTTTT	CASSLTTGGNEKLFF
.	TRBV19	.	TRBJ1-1	TGTGCCAGTAGTATAATTGGCCAGCGACTGAACACTGAAGCTTTCTTT	CASSIIGQRLNTEAFF
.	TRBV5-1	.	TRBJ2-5	TGCGCCAGCAGCTTGGCCAGGCAGGGAGGAGAGACCCAGTACTTC	CASSLARQGGETQYF
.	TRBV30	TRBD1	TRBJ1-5	TGTGCCTGGAGGGGGCAGGGGGCAAGCCAGCCCCAGCATTTT	CAWRGQGASQPQHF
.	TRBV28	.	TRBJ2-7	TGTGCCAGCCTTGGAGGGGAGGTCGGGTCGGCCGAGCAGTACTTC	CASLGGEVGSAEQYF